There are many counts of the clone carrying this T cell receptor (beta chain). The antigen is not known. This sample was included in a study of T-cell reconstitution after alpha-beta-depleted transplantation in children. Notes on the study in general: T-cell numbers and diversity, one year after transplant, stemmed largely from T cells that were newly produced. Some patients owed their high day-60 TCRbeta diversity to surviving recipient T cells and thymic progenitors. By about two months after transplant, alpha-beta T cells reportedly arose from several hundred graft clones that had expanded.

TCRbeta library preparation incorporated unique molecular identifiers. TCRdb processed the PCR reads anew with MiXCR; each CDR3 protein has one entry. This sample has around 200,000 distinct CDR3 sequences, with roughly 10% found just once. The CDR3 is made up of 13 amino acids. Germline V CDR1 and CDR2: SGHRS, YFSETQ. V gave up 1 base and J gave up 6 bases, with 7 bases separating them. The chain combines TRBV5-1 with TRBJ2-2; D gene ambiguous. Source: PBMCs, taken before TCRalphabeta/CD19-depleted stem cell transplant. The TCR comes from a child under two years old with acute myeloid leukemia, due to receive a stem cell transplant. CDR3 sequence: CASSLTLPGELFF. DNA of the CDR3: TGCGCCAGCAGCTTGACCCTTCCCGGGGAGCTGTTTTTT. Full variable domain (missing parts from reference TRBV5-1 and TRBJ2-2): KAGVTQTPRYLIKTRGQQVTLSCSPISGHRSVSWYQQTPGQGLQFLFEYFSETQRNKGNFPGRFSGRQFSNSRSEMNVSTLELGDSALYLCASSLTLPGELFFGEGSRLTVL.